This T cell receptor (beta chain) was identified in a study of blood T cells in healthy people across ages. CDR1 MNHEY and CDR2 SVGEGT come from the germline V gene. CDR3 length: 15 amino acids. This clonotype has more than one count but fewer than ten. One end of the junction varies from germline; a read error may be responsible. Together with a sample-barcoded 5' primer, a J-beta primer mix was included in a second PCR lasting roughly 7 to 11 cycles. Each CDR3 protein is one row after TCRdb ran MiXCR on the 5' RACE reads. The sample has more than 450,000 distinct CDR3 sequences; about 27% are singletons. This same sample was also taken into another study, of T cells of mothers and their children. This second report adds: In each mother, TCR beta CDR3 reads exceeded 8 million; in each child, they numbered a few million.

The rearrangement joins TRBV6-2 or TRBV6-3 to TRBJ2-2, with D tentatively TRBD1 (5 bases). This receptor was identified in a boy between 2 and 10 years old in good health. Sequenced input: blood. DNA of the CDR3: TGTGCCAGCGGTTACCAGGGCCTAGACACCGGGGAGCTGTTTTTT. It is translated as CASGYQGLDTGELFF.